One sample yielded the 8 T cell receptor beta chains listed below, sequenced in a study of blood T cell repertoires in COVID-19. Assay: immunoSEQ multiplex PCR; the TCRdb copy retains only in-frame clones and omits some. Seen here are 250,000 to 300,000 clones, about four fifths observed once, and the top ten hold 5% to 6%. Sequencing input: peripheral blood. These receptors all stem from an older man with acute or convalescent COVID-19.

The chain links TRBV5-3 to TRBJ1-5; possible D gene TRBD1, 6 bases. TRBV5-3 is noted as an ORF with a role that remains uncertain. The CDR3 is 19 residues long. Trimming pared 7 bases from V and 1 base from J, leaving 27 bases between. The CDR3 here is CARPHNREGGQGSNQPQHF. CDR3 sequence (DNA): TGTGCCAGACCCCACAACAGGGAAGGGGGACAAGGAAGCAATCAGCCCCAGCATTTT.

The chain couples TRBV28 to TRBJ1-1; 7 nucleotides agree with TRBD1. Losses at the gene ends were 6 bases for V and 2 bases for J; bases not matched to a gene: 6. Germline V lookup: CDR1 MDHEN, CDR2 SYDVKM. CDR3 length: 14 residues. The CDR3 region is CASSPGQLNTEAFF. As DNA, the CDR3 is TGTGCCAGCAGCCCGGGACAGTTAAACACTGAAGCTTTCTTT. Full variable domain (rest looked up from reference TRBV28 and TRBJ1-1): DVKVTQSSRYLVKRTGEKVFLECVQDMDHENMFWYRQDPGLGLRLIYFSYDVKMKEKGDIPEGYSVSREKKERFSLILESASTNQTSMYLCASSPGQLNTEAFFGQGTRLTVV.

This chain links TRBV2 with TRBJ2-5, with 9 bases that match TRBD1. The CDR3 is 16 residues long. In germline, CDR1 is SNHLY, CDR2 FYNNEI. V trimming: 7 bases; J trimming: 5 bases; junction bases outside the gene matches: 14. The CDR3 bases are TGTGCCAGCAAGCCAACCCCGGGACAGGGCCTGGAGACCCAGTACTTC. Protein product: CASKPTPGQGLETQYF.

V usage is TRBV21-1 and J usage is TRBJ2-1; the table calls TRBD2, which could not be checked here. TRBV21-1 is termed a pseudogene. The CDR3 loop spans 16 amino acids. CDR3 loop: CASSKDGEGVYNEQFF. Written as DNA, the CDR3 is TGTGCCAGCAGCAAAGACGGGGAGGGGGTGTACAATGAGCAGTTCTTC.

The chain employs TRBV3-1 (or the pseudogene TRBV3-2) and TRBJ2-5; D is perhaps TRBD1 (5 bases). The ends were cut back, 1 base at V and 1 base at J, with 13 bases in the middle. Germline values: CDR1 LGHDT, CDR2 YNNKEL (reference sequence). The CDR3 covers 16 residues. DNA for the CDR3: TGTGCCAGCAGCCAAGGGTATACAGGTACCCAAGAGACCCAGTACTTC. The encoded protein is CASSQGYTGTQETQYF.

This sequence joins TRBV5-1 and TRBJ2-1; 11 nucleotides match TRBD2. The CDR3 is 15 amino acids. Looked up from germline, CDR1 is SGHRS and CDR2 is YFSETQ. Losses at the gene ends were 5 bases for V and 2 bases for J; bases not matched to a gene: 3. CDR3 protein: CASRRGLAAYNEQFF. Written as DNA, the CDR3 is TGCGCCAGCAGGAGGGGACTAGCGGCCTACAATGAGCAGTTCTTC. The entire variable domain, with the rest obtained from reference TRBV5-1 and TRBJ2-1, is as follows: KAGVTQTPRYLIKTRGQQVTLSCSPISGHRSVSWYQQTPGQGLQFLFEYFSETQRNKGNFPGRFSGRQFSNSRSEMNVSTLELGDSALYLCASRRGLAAYNEQFFGPGTRLTVL.

The chain employs TRBV28 and TRBJ2-1; D uncertain. The ends were cut back, 5 bases at V and 1 base at J, with 21 bases in the middle. The CDR3 has 18 residues. Germline assignment: CDR1 MDHEN and CDR2 SYDVKM. The CDR3 DNA reads TGTGCCAGCAGTACCGACCACCTAGATCGCGGTTCCTACAATGAGCAGTTCTTC. The encoded protein is CASSTDHLDRGSYNEQFF.

The rearrangement joins TRBV7-3 to TRBJ2-7; 8 positions match TRBD2. V was pared by 5 bases and J by 2 bases, with 8 bases of the junction left unmatched. This CDR3 has 15 residues. Germline V gene sequence: CDR1 SGHTA, CDR2 FQGTGA. Here the CDR3 reads CASSHGLAGTYEQYF. The DNA of the CDR3 is TGTGCCAGCAGCCACGGACTAGCCGGAACCTACGAGCAGTACTTC.